The clone carrying this T cell receptor (beta chain) was counted many times. This record belongs to a study of human T cells and chemical hapten exposure. Time point of the sample: patch test 1, 2 weeks after DPC sensitization. Indicated treatment: therapeutic diphenylcyclopropenone sensitization with weekly scalp DPC. TCRdb re-called the RACE reads with MiXCR, one entry per CDR3 protein. The repertoire has around 380,000 distinct CDR3 sequences, roughly 4.8% of them found once; the top ten carry over 2%. The CDR3 loop spans 16 amino acids. Germline assignment: CDR1 MNHEY and CDR2 SMNVEV (reference sequence). V shed 3 bases, J shed 4 bases, and the junction held 8 bases outside the gene matches.

This receptor was identified in a woman aged 50 to 65 with alopecia areata. Some clones in this sample may be carry-over from other donors' samples. Sequencing was performed on whole blood, taken in connection with sensitization to the hapten diphenylcyclopropenone (DPC). The chain uses TRBV27 and TRBJ2-7; 11 positions agree with TRBD2. CDR3 bases: TGTGCCAGCAGTTTTCTAGCGGGAGGTGGGGTATACGAGCAGTACTTC. Its protein is CASSFLAGGGVYEQYF.